The next 2 T cell receptor beta chains were all read from a single sample in a study of shared clonotypes between healthy human individuals. Assay used: immunoSEQ multiplex PCR; TCRdb lists only in-frame clones, some missing. The sample has under 130,000 clones, roughly 66% seen once. Input material: memory CD8+ T cells sorted from blood. Sample subset: CD45RO+ cells pooled with CCR7-negative TemRA cells. The receptors come from a woman aged 25 to 45 in good health.

The V and J genes are TRBV5-1 and TRBJ1-3; D might be TRBD1 (5 bases). Trimming pared 5 bases from V and 0 bases from J, leaving 12 bases between. The CDR3 loop spans 15 amino acids. Germline V gene lookup returns CDR1 SGHRS and CDR2 YFSETQ. CDR3 in amino acids: CASSRGEYSGNTIYF. The CDR3 region has the DNA TGCGCCAGCAGTCGGGGGGAATACTCTGGAAACACCATATATTTT.

This clone was seen at least ten times. The rearrangement uses TRBV15 and TRBJ2-4; TRBD1 matches at 9 bases. CDR3 length: 21 amino acids. Germline V gene data show CDR1 as LNHNV and CDR2 as YYDKDF (reference sequence). The J segment lost 0 bases and the V segment lost 2 bases, leaving 17 bases of the junction unmatched. CDR3 nucleotides: TGTGCCACCAGCAGATCGACCGCCGGGACAGGGTTATGGGGAGCCAAAAACATTCAGTACTTC. Amino acids: CATSRSTAGTGLWGAKNIQYF. Complete variable domain (other parts from reference TRBV15 and TRBJ2-4): DAMVIQNPRYQVTQFGKPVTLSCSQTLNHNVMYWYQQKSSQAPKLLFHYYDKDFNNEADTPDNFQSRRPNTSFCFLDIRSPGLGDTAMYLCATSRSTAGTGLWGAKNIQYFGAGTRLSVL.